The 15 T cell receptor beta chains presented below share a single source sample, sequenced in a study of PD-L1 blockade in urothelial cancer. Method: immunoSEQ multiplex PCR; TCRdb's copy keeps in-frame clones and lacks some. The table includes around 100,000 clones, approximately 90% detected once. Sequenced material: PBMCs, taken around atezolizumab (anti-PD-L1) treatment. All receptors come from a woman over 75 with urothelial cancer.

CDR3 in amino acids: CATSKRSGSYNEQFF. CDR3 sequence (DNA): TGTGCCACCAGCAAGCGGAGCGGGTCCTACAATGAGCAGTTCTTC. The chain combines TRBV15 with TRBJ2-1, with TRBD2 as a possible D gene (6 bases). Germline V CDR1 and CDR2: LNHNV, YYDKDF (reference sequence). Trimming cost V 4 bases and J 1 base, with 11 bases left between them. The CDR3 covers 15 residues.

The chain uses TRBV30 and TRBJ2-5, with 10 bases matching TRBD2. V trimming: 1 base; J trimming: 7 bases; junction bases outside the gene matches: 15. Germline V gene data show CDR1 as GTSNPN and CDR2 as SVGIG (reference sequence). This CDR3 is built from 17 residues. The CDR3 region has the DNA TGTGCCTGGAGTGGAGGGGGGGCTAGCGGGAGTGGAGGGACCCAGTACTTC. Translated, it gives CAWSGGGASGSGGTQYF.

At least ten counts were recorded for this clone. The chain links TRBV10-3 to TRBJ1-2; D might be TRBD1 (5 bases). V was shortened by 6 bases and J by 3 bases, with 8 bases between the two germline ends. This CDR3 has 12 residues. CDR1 is ENHRY and CDR2 is SYGVKD in the germline V gene. The CDR3 spells CAIRQGDYGYTF. Written as DNA, the CDR3 is TGTGCCATCAGGCAGGGCGACTATGGCTACACCTTC.

V and J are TRBV18 and TRBJ2-7; 7 positions match TRBD1. The CDR3 runs 15 residues. The ends lost 2 bases at V and 6 bases at J; junction bases unmatched: 10. The germline V gene encodes CDR1 KGHSH and CDR2 LQKENI. The CDR3 DNA sequence: TGTGCCAGCTCACCAACTTCGACAGGGCTTACCGAGCAGTACTTC. Protein sequence: CASSPTSTGLTEQYF.

V gene TRBV7-9 combines with J gene TRBJ1-2; no definite D call. Deletions cut 5 bases from V and 7 bases from J, with 11 bases between. The CDR3 loop spans 12 amino acids. Germline values: CDR1 SEHNR, CDR2 FQNEAQ (reference sequence). This CDR3 reads CASSQEVVGYTF. In DNA, the CDR3 is TGTGCCAGCAGCCAGGAGGTAGTTGGCTACACCTTC.

J is TRBJ1-1 and V is TRBV18; 8 bases align to TRBD1. The trim removed 4 bases at V and 1 base at J, leaving 2 bases unmatched. Germline CDR1 KGHSH, CDR2 LQKENI. The CDR3 spans 14 residues. CDR3 sequence: CASSLGQGNTEAFF. CDR3 DNA sequence: TGTGCCAGCTCACTCGGACAGGGGAACACTGAAGCTTTCTTT.

The chain employs TRBV5-1 and TRBJ2-7; perhaps TRBD2 as D (5 bases). With 0 bases removed from V and 4 bases from J, the gap between germline ends came to 14 bases. CDR1 SGHRS and CDR2 YFSETQ come from the germline V gene. The CDR3 totals 15 residues. The CDR3 DNA follows: TGCGCCAGCAGCTTGGTTCGACCGGAGGAATACGAGCAGTACTTC. Its protein is CASSLVRPEEYEQYF.

The chain is built from TRBV6-5 and TRBJ2-3; D unresolved. V dropped 6 bases and J dropped 5 bases, with 18 bases sitting between them. The CDR3 covers 15 residues. The germline V gene has CDR1 MNHEY and CDR2 SVGAGI. The CDR3 DNA sequence: TGTGCCAGCAGACCAGACCGGGTCCCGGGAGATACGCAGTATTTT. It yields the protein CASRPDRVPGDTQYF.

The V call is TRBV29-1, the J call TRBJ2-2; 13 nucleotides match TRBD2. V dropped 7 bases and J dropped 5; count of bases not matched to a gene: 7. Germline CDR1 is SQVTM and CDR2 is ANQGSEA. This CDR3 region has 15 residues. The CDR3 DNA reads TGCAGCGCCGGACTAGCGGGAGTGATAACCGGGGAGCTGTTTTTT. Translation gives CSAGLAGVITGELFF.

This clone was counted once. This sequence joins TRBV5-4 and TRBJ2-7; the D gene is possibly TRBD1 (5 bases). Trimming removed 1 base at V and 7 bases at J, with 9 bases between. Germline V gives CDR1 SGHNT, CDR2 YYREEE (reference sequence). The CDR3 totals 12 residues. CDR3 DNA: TGTGCCAGCAGCTTGATGGGGCGAGAGCAGTACTTC. As protein: CASSLMGREQYF.

The rearrangement uses TRBV28 and TRBJ1-4, with unresolved D. The CDR3 is made up of 14 amino acids. Per the germline V gene, CDR1 is MDHEN and CDR2 is SYDVKM. V lost 3 bases and J lost 8, with 13 bases in between. The DNA of the CDR3 is TGTGCCAGCAGTTTCGGGAGCGTTGGGGAAAAACTGTTTTTT. The encoded protein is CASSFGSVGEKLFF. The full variable domain, rest sourced from reference TRBV28 and TRBJ1-4, is DVKVTQSSRYLVKRTGEKVFLECVQDMDHENMFWYRQDPGLGLRLIYFSYDVKMKEKGDIPEGYSVSREKKERFSLILESASTNQTSMYLCASSFGSVGEKLFFGSGTQLSVL.

The chain uses TRBV29-1 and TRBJ2-7, with TRBD2 as a possible D gene (7 bases). Germline CDR1 and CDR2: SQVTM and ANQGSEA. Trimming removed 8 bases from V and 5 bases from J, with 13 bases in between. CDR3 length: 11 residues. CDR3 sequence: CSHKGGDEQYF. CDR3 nucleotides: TGCAGCCACAAGGGGGGGGACGAGCAGTACTTC.

The rearrangement joins TRBV5-1 to TRBJ2-5, with 7 bases lining up with TRBD2. Germline lookup yields CDR1 SGHRS and CDR2 YFSETQ. J gave up 9 bases and V 0 bases, and 8 bases lay outside the gene matches. This CDR3 comprises 14 residues. This chain's CDR3 is CASSLAGGRSAQYF. In DNA, the CDR3 is TGCGCCAGCAGCTTGGCCGGGGGGAGGTCGGCCCAGTACTTC.

This CDR3 is CASTTAGTGLYEQYF. The CDR3 DNA sequence: TGTGCCAGCACCACCGCAGGGACAGGGTTGTACGAGCAGTACTTC. This chain connects TRBV6-1 to TRBJ2-7; 9 bases fit TRBD1. With V trimmed by 7 bases and J by 4 bases, 11 bases remained unmatched. This CDR3 has 15 residues. Germline V lookup: CDR1 MNHNS, CDR2 SASEGT.

This chain joins TRBV19 and TRBJ1-1, with 10 bases that match TRBD1. CDR1 is LNHDA and CDR2 is SQIVND in the germline V gene (reference sequence). Losses at the gene ends were 6 bases for V and 5 bases for J; bases not matched to a gene: 6. The CDR3 sequence is 14 residues long. The DNA for the CDR3 is TGTGCCAGTAGGACAGGGGGCGCGTATACTGAAGCTTTCTTT. Translating gives CASRTGGAYTEAFF.